This T cell receptor beta chain was recovered during a study of Graves' ophthalmopathy and Graves' hyperthyroidism. Study-level points and caveats: At just over 70% sensitivity and approximately 72% specificity, the model predicted progression of the ophthalmopathy.

Germline assignment: CDR1 ENHRY and CDR2 SYGVKD. This CDR3 spans 17 amino acids. The V gene end was trimmed by 2 bases and the J gene end by 3 bases; junction bases not matched to a gene: 12. About this clonotype itself: What it recognizes is unknown.

RNA transcripts were the template, and TCR beta CDR3 regions were amplified from them. HTBI primers served in a first-round RT-PCR, which a second-round multiplex PCR followed. TCRdb passed the multiplex PCR reads through MiXCR, listing each CDR3 protein once. The data show 450,000 to 600,000 distinct CDR3 sequences, less than 40% seen once. V usage is TRBV10-3 and J usage is TRBJ1-1; 7 nucleotides align to TRBD1. The sequence was collected from an adult man with Graves' hyperthyroidism. Sequenced material: peripheral blood or thyroid tissue (not recorded which). This CDR3 reads CAISEAPGTEVDTEAFF. In DNA, the CDR3 is TGTGCCATCAGTGAGGCCCCCGGGACAGAGGTTGACACTGAAGCTTTCTTT.